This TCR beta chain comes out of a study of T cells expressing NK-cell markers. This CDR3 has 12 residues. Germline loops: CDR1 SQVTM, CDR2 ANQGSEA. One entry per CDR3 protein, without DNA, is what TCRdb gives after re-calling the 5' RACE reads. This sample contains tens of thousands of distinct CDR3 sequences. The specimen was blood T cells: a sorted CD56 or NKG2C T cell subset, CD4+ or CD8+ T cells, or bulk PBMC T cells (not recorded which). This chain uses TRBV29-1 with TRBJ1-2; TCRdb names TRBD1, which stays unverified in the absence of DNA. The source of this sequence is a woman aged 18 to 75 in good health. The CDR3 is CSVGGQNYGYTF.